This T cell receptor (beta chain) appears in the sequencing data of a study of glioma-infiltrating T cells after dendritic cell vaccination. Across the whole study: Treatment, given 2003 to 2012, was autologous tumor lysate-pulsed dendritic cell vaccination.

As to this clone: The same CDR3 is also encoded by other DNA sequences in this sample.

The length of the CDR3 is 17 residues. The V and J ends lost 4 bases and 5 bases, in that order; junction bases with no gene match: 10. CDR1 and CDR2 (germline): SGDLS, YYNGEE. None of the glioblastoma patients had an isocitrate dehydrogenase mutation. The method was immunoSEQ multiplex PCR; TCRdb's version includes in-frame clones alone and lacks a portion of them. The table records tens of thousands of clones, 82% of them present only once. This chain uses TRBV9 with TRBJ2-5; TRBD2 agrees at 14 bases. The sample in question was blood, obtained before dendritic cell vaccination. The sequence derives from a human donor with glioblastoma. For the CDR3, the DNA is TGTGCCAGCAGCACCCGACTAGCGGGAGGGCCCGGGGAGACCCAGTACTTC. Translation gives CASSTRLAGGPGETQYF.